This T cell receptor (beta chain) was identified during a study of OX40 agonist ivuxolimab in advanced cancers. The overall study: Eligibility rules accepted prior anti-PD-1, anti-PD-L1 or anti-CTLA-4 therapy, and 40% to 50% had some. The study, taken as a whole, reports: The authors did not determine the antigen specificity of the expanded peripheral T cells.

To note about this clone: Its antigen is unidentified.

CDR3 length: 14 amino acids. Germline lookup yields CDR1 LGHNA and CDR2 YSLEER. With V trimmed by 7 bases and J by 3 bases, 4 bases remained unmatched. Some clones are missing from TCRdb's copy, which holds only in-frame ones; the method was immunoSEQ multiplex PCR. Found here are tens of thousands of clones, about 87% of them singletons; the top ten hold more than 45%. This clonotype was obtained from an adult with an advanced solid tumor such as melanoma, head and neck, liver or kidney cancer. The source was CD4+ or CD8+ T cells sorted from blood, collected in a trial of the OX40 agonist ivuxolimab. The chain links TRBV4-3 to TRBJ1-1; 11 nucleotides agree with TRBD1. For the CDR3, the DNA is TGCGCCAGCACTGTGGGACAGGGGGACACTGAAGCTTTCTTT. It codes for CASTVGQGDTEAFF.